This T cell receptor (beta chain) was identified in a study of T cell responses to AZD1222 COVID-19 vaccine. General study results and limits: Donors, mostly white British, included more females; clonal diversity was possibly underestimated. Seropositivity was recorded at baseline in only 6 or 7 AZD1222 recipients. Without day 14 samples, only post-peak T cell repertoires were studied. Per reports, nearly half of all spike-specific TCRs target regions that are unmutated in variants.

A word on this clone: The antigen remains unidentified.

This table comes from immunoSEQ multiplex PCR, and its TCRdb copy is limited to in-frame clones, with some not included. The table has about 130,000 clones, around 83% seen once. V lost 7 bases, J lost 3 bases, and 16 bases lay in between. The CDR3 is 15 amino acids. Germline V gene sequence: CDR1 MNHNY, CDR2 SVGAGI (reference sequence). The sample consisted of peripheral blood, taken on day 0 of AZD1222 vaccination. The sequence was collected from an adult in good health. The chain couples TRBV6-6 to TRBJ1-5, with D tentatively TRBD1 (5 bases). The DNA of the CDR3 is TGTGCCAGCAACCACTATGGGACTGCCAATCAGCCCCAGCATTTT. It yields the protein CASNHYGTANQPQHF.